This section outlines one T cell receptor beta chain sequence together with its context. The sample belongs to a study of shared clonotypes between healthy human individuals. The assay was immunoSEQ multiplex PCR, and TCRdb's table has in-frame clones only and misses some. There are about a million clones in the sample; around 74% occur only once, and about 1.4% lies in the top ten. The CDR3 covers 13 residues. Germline V gives CDR1 ENHRY, CDR2 SYGVKD. V lost 10 bases and J 4 bases, leaving 14 bases between the germline ends. This chain joins TRBV10-3 and TRBJ1-5; D possibly corresponds to TRBD1 (5 bases). The material sequenced was memory CD4+ T cells sorted from blood. Subset meaning: CD45RA-negative fraction. This receptor was identified in a young man in good health. The CDR3 spells CATAVRGNQPQHF. The CDR3 DNA is TGTGCCACCGCGGTTCGGGGGAATCAGCCCCAGCATTTT.